The 13 T cell receptor beta chains given below trace back to one sample, sequenced in a study of cytomegalovirus exposure and HLA in healthy donors. Primers for the PCR totalled 60 Vbeta and 13 Jbeta. Clones were sequenced by immunoSEQ multiplex PCR, and TCRdb holds only the in-frame ones, with some missing. Altogether about 98,000 clones are present, about 81% being singletons, with the ten largest covering around 1.5%. Source material: PBMCs. These receptors originate from a man aged 35 to 55 in good health and CMV-seronegative.

The J gene is TRBJ2-2, the V gene TRBV5-4, with D perhaps matching TRBD1 (6 bases). V lost 0 bases, J lost 6 bases, and 15 bases lay in between. This CDR3 contains 16 residues. The germline V gene has CDR1 SGHNT and CDR2 YYREEE (reference sequence). CDR3 nucleotides: TGTGCCAGCAGCTTGGCCTCGGGAACAGGGTCCGGGGAGCTGTTTTTT. It specifies CASSLASGTGSGELFF.

Comment on this clone: The junction shows a germline mismatch at one end, possibly a read error. The chain recombines TRBV7-9 with TRBJ1-4; 7 nucleotides match TRBD1. Germline CDR1 is SEHNR and CDR2 is FQNEAQ (reference sequence). The CDR3 is 15 residues long. The CDR3 coding sequence is TGTTCCAGCAGCTTAAGACAGGGCCCTAATGAAAAACTGTTTTTT. Encoded protein: CSSSLRQGPNEKLFF.

The chain uses TRBV28 and TRBJ2-6, with a weak D call TRBD1 (7 bases). Germline V lookup: CDR1 MDHEN, CDR2 SYDVKM. With 6 bases removed from V and 0 bases from J, the gap between germline ends came to 15 bases. The CDR3 is made up of 17 amino acids. The DNA for the CDR3 is TGTGCCAGCAGCCCCAACAGGGGAGGCTCTGGGGCCAACGTCCTGACTTTC. This codes for CASSPNRGGSGANVLTF.

The V and J genes are TRBV27 and TRBJ2-5, with D perhaps TRBD1 (6 bases). The J call is in doubt because the DNA end fits TRBJ2-7 better. This CDR3 contains 14 residues. Germline-derived CDR1 and CDR2 are MNHEY and SMNVEV (reference sequence). The CDR3 sequence is CASSSRITGHEQYF. For the CDR3, the DNA is TGTGCCAGCAGTTCGAGAATCACAGGGCACGAGCAGTACTTC.

Written as DNA, the CDR3 is TGTGCCAGCTCACCGGGCGGGACCCGGGGTGAAAAACTGTTTTTT. It codes for CASSPGGTRGEKLFF. The chain joins TRBV18 to TRBJ1-4; D perhaps matches TRBD1 (5 bases). V was trimmed by 3 bases and J by 7 bases, leaving 15 bases between them. Germline CDR1 is KGHSH and CDR2 is LQKENI. CDR3 length equals 15 residues.

This clone appeared a single time. The chain links TRBV9 to TRBJ2-3; 13 nucleotides line up with TRBD2. The CDR3 totals 18 residues. V lost 4 bases, J lost 0 bases, and 8 bases stayed unmatched. Germline loops: CDR1 SGDLS, CDR2 YYNGEE. The CDR3 DNA sequence: TGTGCCAGCAGCCCCGTCGGGACTAGCGGGGCTAGCACAGATACGCAGTATTTT. As protein: CASSPVGTSGASTDTQYF.

This clone has just one count. The chain carries TRBV7-9 and TRBJ2-5; 10 bases match TRBD1. Germline V gives CDR1 SEHNR, CDR2 FQNEAQ (reference sequence). V lost 2 bases to trimming and J lost 5 bases; unmatched junction nucleotides: 5. The CDR3 extends over 15 amino acids. This chain's CDR3 is CASSLKTGGMETQYF. CDR3 nucleotide sequence: TGTGCCAGCAGCTTAAAGACAGGGGGCATGGAGACCCAGTACTTC.

CDR3 DNA sequence: TGTGCCAGCAGTGAGGCTAGCCACCTTTCGACCTACAATGAGCAGTTCTTC. Amino acid sequence: CASSEASHLSTYNEQFF. This rearrangement joins TRBV2 to TRBJ2-1; D perhaps matches TRBD2 (5 bases). Germline CDR1 is SNHLY and CDR2 is FYNNEI. Trimming shortened V by 3 bases and J by 2 bases, and 17 bases separated the two germline ends. This CDR3 has 17 amino acids.

The chain employs TRBV5-1 and TRBJ1-3, with 9 bases aligning to TRBD1. The CDR3 runs to 15 residues. Germline CDR1 SGHRS, CDR2 YFSETQ. V was pared by 1 base and J by 8 bases, with 7 bases of the junction left unmatched. The CDR3 spells CASSLSDRGGDTIYF. CDR3 DNA: TGCGCCAGCAGCTTGTCGGACAGGGGAGGAGACACCATATATTTT.

V usage is TRBV29-1 and J usage is TRBJ2-4; D uncertain. V gave up 4 bases and J gave up 3 bases, with 16 bases separating them. This CDR3 has 15 amino acids. Per germline, CDR1 SQVTM and CDR2 ANQGSEA. CDR3 sequence: CSVGILLADKNIQYF. CDR3 nucleotides: TGCAGCGTTGGAATCTTGTTGGCCGACAAAAACATTCAGTACTTC.

CDR3 protein: CASSLRAGQGGYTF. The CDR3, as DNA: TGCGCCAGCAGCTTGAGGGCCGGACAGGGTGGCTACACCTTC. The chain uses TRBV5-1 and TRBJ1-2; 8 nucleotides agree with TRBD1. Germline-derived CDR1 and CDR2 are SGHRS and YFSETQ. Losses at the gene ends were 1 base for V and 7 bases for J; bases not matched to a gene: 6. The CDR3 has 14 residues. The full variable domain, in which reference TRBV5-1 and TRBJ1-2 provide the parts outside the CDR3, is KAGVTQTPRYLIKTRGQQVTLSCSPISGHRSVSWYQQTPGQGLQFLFEYFSETQRNKGNFPGRFSGRQFSNSRSEMNVSTLELGDSALYLCASSLRAGQGGYTFGSGTRLTVV.

V is TRBV7-6 and J is TRBJ1-4; tentative D call: TRBD1 (6 bases). V was trimmed by 3 bases and J by 7 bases, leaving 24 bases between them. CDR3 length: 18 amino acids. Germline values: CDR1 SGHVS, CDR2 FNYEAQ. The chain's CDR3 is CASSFTTGTAGRGEKLFF. The CDR3 bases are TGTGCCAGCAGCTTTACCACAGGGACCGCCGGGCGTGGTGAAAAACTGTTTTTT.

This sequence joins TRBV7-9 and TRBJ1-2; a possible D gene is TRBD1 (5 bases). V lost 1 base and J 4 bases, leaving 7 bases between the germline ends. The CDR3 is 13 residues long. CDR1 SEHNR and CDR2 FQNEAQ come from the germline V gene (reference sequence). The chain's CDR3 is CASSLGQGYGYTF. CDR3 nucleotide sequence: TGTGCCAGCAGCTTAGGCCAGGGCTATGGCTACACCTTC.